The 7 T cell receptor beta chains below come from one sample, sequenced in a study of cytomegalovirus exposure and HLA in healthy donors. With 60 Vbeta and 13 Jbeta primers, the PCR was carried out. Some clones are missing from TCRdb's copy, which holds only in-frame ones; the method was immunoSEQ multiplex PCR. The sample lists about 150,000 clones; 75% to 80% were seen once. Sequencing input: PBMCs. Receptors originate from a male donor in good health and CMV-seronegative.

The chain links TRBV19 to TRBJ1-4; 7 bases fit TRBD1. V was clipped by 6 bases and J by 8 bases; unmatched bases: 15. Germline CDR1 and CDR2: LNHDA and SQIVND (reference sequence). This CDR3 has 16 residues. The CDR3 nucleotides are TGTGCCAGTAGGACCCTTGGGACAGCGGAGGGGGAAAAACTGTTTTTT. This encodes CASRTLGTAEGEKLFF. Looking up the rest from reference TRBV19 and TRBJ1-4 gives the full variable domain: DGGITQSPKYLFRKEGQNVTLSCEQNLNHDAMYWYRQDPGQGLRLIYYSQIVNDFQKGDIAEGYSVSREKKESFPLTVTSAQKNPTAFYLCASRTLGTAEGEKLFFGSGTQLSVL.

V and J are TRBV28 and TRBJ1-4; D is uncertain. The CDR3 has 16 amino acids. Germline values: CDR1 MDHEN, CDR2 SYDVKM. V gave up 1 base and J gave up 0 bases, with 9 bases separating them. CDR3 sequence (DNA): TGTGCCAGCAGTTTATTAGGAGATCCAACTAATGAAAAACTGTTTTTT. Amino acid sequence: CASSLLGDPTNEKLFF.

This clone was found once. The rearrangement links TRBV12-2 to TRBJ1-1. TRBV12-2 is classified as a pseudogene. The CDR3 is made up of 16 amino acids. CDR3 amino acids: CASRLNLGEGTTEAFF. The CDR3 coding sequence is TGTGCAAGTCGCTTAAACCTAGGGGAGGGGACCACTGAAGCTTTCTTT.

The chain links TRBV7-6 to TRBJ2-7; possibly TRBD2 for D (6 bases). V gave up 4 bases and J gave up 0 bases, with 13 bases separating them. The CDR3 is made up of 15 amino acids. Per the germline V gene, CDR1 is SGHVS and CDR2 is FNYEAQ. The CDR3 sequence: CASSSGELRSYEQYF. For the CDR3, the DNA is TGTGCCAGCAGCTCGGGGGAGCTCCGCTCCTACGAGCAGTACTTC.

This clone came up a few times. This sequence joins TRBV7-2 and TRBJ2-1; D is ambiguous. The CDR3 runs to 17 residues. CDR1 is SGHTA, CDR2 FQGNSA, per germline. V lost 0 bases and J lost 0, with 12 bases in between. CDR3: CASSLAGDPSSYNEQFF. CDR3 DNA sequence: TGTGCCAGCAGCTTAGCAGGAGATCCCAGCTCCTACAATGAGCAGTTCTTC. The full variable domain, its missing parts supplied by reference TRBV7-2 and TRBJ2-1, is GAGVSQSPSNKVTEKGKDVELRCDPISGHTALYWYRQSLGQGLEFLIYFQGNSAPDKSGLPSDRFSAERTGGSVSTLTIQRTQQEDSAVYLCASSLAGDPSSYNEQFFGPGTRLTVL.

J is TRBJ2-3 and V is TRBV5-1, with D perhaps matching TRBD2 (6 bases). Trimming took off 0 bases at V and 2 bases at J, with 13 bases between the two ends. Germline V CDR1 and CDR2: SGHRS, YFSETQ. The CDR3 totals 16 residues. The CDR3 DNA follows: TGCGCCAGCAGCTTGGGATCTACTAGCATCACAGATACGCAGTATTTT. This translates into CASSLGSTSITDTQYF.

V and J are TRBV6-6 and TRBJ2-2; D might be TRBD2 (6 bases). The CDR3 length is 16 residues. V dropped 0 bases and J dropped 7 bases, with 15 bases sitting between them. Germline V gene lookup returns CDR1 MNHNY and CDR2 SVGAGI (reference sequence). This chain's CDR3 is CASSYSEKLGGGELFF. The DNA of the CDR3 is TGTGCCAGCAGTTACTCGGAGAAACTCGGGGGCGGGGAGCTGTTTTTT.